The 25 T cell receptor beta chains presented below share a single source sample, sequenced in a study of blood T cell repertoires in COVID-19. Method: immunoSEQ multiplex PCR; TCRdb's copy keeps in-frame clones and lacks some. The data show approximately 71,000 clones, over 75% seen once. The sequencing input was peripheral blood. The receptors stem from a woman younger than 30 with acute or convalescent COVID-19.

The gene calls are TRBV4-3 and TRBJ2-1; D may be TRBD1 (6 bases). V was clipped by 5 bases and J by 10 bases, with 21 bases between them. The CDR3 extends over 15 amino acids. Germline lookup yields CDR1 LGHNA and CDR2 YSLEER. CDR3 loop: CASSRNKRTAHEQFF. The CDR3 nucleotides read TGCGCCAGCAGCAGGAACAAGAGGACAGCTCACGAGCAGTTCTTC.

This chain joins TRBV5-6 and TRBJ1-5; possible D gene TRBD1, 6 bases. Between the trimmed V and J ends, which lost 5 bases and 5 bases, there was a span of 23 bases. This CDR3 is built from 17 residues. The V gene's germline CDR1 is SGHDT and CDR2 YYEEEE. CDR3 DNA sequence: TGTGCCAGCAGTCTAAGGTCATGGGGCAGACAGGATCAGCCCCAGCATTTT. It codes for CASSLRSWGRQDQPQHF.

This sequence joins TRBV2 and TRBJ1-2, with D possibly matching TRBD1 (5 bases). V dropped 11 bases and J dropped 8 bases, with 21 bases sitting between them. This CDR3 region has 13 residues. Germline assignment: CDR1 SNHLY and CDR2 FYNNEI. The CDR3 DNA sequence: TGTGCCGGGGACCGGGACTCCCGTGGCGGCTACACCTTC. Protein product: CAGDRDSRGGYTF. Variable domain in full (rest from reference TRBV2 and TRBJ1-2): EPEVTQTPSHQVTQMGQEVILRCVPISNHLYFYWYRQILGQKVEFLVSFYNNEISEKSEIFDDQFSVERPDGSNFTLKIRSTKLEDSAMYFCAGDRDSRGGYTFGSGTRLTVV.

This clone was counted once. The chain combines TRBV15 with TRBJ2-1; TRBD1 matches 7 bases. V lost 7 bases, J lost 0 bases, and 6 bases stayed unmatched. The CDR3 spans 15 residues. From germline, CDR1 is LNHNV and CDR2 YYDKDF (reference sequence). CDR3 loop: CATKSGTASYNEQFF. The CDR3 DNA reads as TGTGCCACCAAATCCGGGACAGCCTCCTACAATGAGCAGTTCTTC.

V gene TRBV6-2 or TRBV6-3 combines with J gene TRBJ1-5, with a possible D match to TRBD1 (6 bases). Trimming took 5 bases from V and 0 from J, leaving 11 bases between them. The CDR3 runs 15 residues. Germline assignment: CDR1 MNHEY and CDR2 SVGEGT. The CDR3 region has the DNA TGTGCCAGCAGTGCCACAGGGACTAGCAATCAGCCCCAGCATTTT. Its translation is CASSATGTSNQPQHF.

This clone occurred a few times. V usage is TRBV11-2 and J usage is TRBJ1-3; 9 nucleotides agree with TRBD1. There are 16 residues in the CDR3. V lost 5 bases to trimming and J lost 2 bases; unmatched junction nucleotides: 7. The germline CDR1 and CDR2 sequences are SGHAT and FQNNGV. This CDR3 is CASSPWGQGTGNTIYF. Here the CDR3 DNA reads TGTGCCAGCAGCCCGTGGGGACAGGGTACTGGAAACACCATATATTTT.

This sequence joins TRBV11-2 and TRBJ2-2; a possible D gene is TRBD1 (6 bases). V was pared by 5 bases and J by 4 bases, with 14 bases between. Germline CDR1 is SGHAT and CDR2 is FQNNGV. CDR3 length: 15 amino acids. This CDR3 reads CASSPGRGPTGELFF. CDR3 DNA sequence: TGTGCCAGCAGCCCAGGCAGGGGTCCCACCGGGGAGCTGTTTTTT.

This clone was seen once. The rearrangement uses TRBV15 and TRBJ1-1; 10 nucleotides align to TRBD1. CDR1 and CDR2 from the germline V gene are LNHNV and YYDKDF (reference sequence). The CDR3 contains 14 residues. Trimming removed 3 bases from V and 6 bases from J; junction bases left unmatched: 4. CDR3 in amino acids: CATSSDRGPPEAFF. As DNA, the CDR3 is TGTGCCACCAGCAGCGACAGGGGGCCCCCTGAAGCTTTCTTT. The complete variable domain, with remaining parts taken from reference TRBV15 and TRBJ1-1, reads DAMVIQNPRYQVTQFGKPVTLSCSQTLNHNVMYWYQQKSSQAPKLLFHYYDKDFNNEADTPDNFQSRRPNTSFCFLDIRSPGLGDTAMYLCATSSDRGPPEAFFGQGTRLTVV.

The chain has TRBV7-9 and TRBJ2-2; 11 bases are shared with TRBD2. CDR1 is SEHNR and CDR2 is FQNEAQ in the germline V gene (reference sequence). V lost 4 bases and J lost 5; bases outside the gene matches: 6. The CDR3 spans 16 residues. As DNA, the CDR3 is TGTGCCAGCAGCTCCACTAGCGGGAGTAGAACCGGGGAGCTGTTTTTT. Protein: CASSSTSGSRTGELFF. The whole variable domain, filled in from reference TRBV7-9 and TRBJ2-2, reads DTGVSQNPRHKITKRGQNVTFRCDPISEHNRLYWYRQTLGQGPEFLTYFQNEAQLEKSRLLSDRFSAERPKGSFSTLEIQRTEQGDSAMYLCASSSTSGSRTGELFFGEGSRLTVL.

The V and J genes are TRBV7-2 and TRBJ2-3; 10 bases are shared with TRBD1. J was trimmed by 3 bases and V by 3 bases; bases with no gene match: 3. This CDR3 has 15 residues. Germline CDR1 SGHTA, CDR2 FQGNSA. In DNA form, the CDR3 reads TGTGCCAGCAGCTTCGACAGGGGGCTTACAGATACGCAGTATTTT. Translation gives CASSFDRGLTDTQYF.

The chain uses TRBV7-9 and TRBJ2-7; 9 bases agree with TRBD2. The CDR3 sequence is 15 residues long. V gave up 4 bases and J gave up 3 bases; unmatched junction bases: 7. CDR1 and CDR2 from the germline V gene are SEHNR and FQNEAQ (reference sequence). This CDR3 reads CASSSRLAAVYEQYF. CDR3 bases: TGTGCCAGCAGCTCGCGACTAGCGGCGGTCTACGAGCAGTACTTC.

This chain links TRBV2 with TRBJ1-3; TRBD1 might be the D (6 bases). Germline values: CDR1 SNHLY, CDR2 FYNNEI. The length of the CDR3 is 18 residues. V lost 9 bases and J lost 1, with 25 bases in between. CDR3 loop: CARGGGKLQSPSGNTIYF. CDR3 in DNA: TGTGCCAGAGGGGGGGGGAAGTTACAGTCTCCATCTGGAAACACCATATATTTT.

This clone occurred a few times. This chain uses TRBV9 with TRBJ2-4, with D possibly TRBD1 on 6 matching bases. The CDR3 consists of 13 residues. Germline-derived CDR1 and CDR2 are SGDLS and YYNGEE. V lost 3 bases and J 4 bases, leaving 8 bases between the germline ends. The CDR3 nucleotides are TGTGCCAGCAGCGCACAGGGTAAAAACATTCAGTACTTC. Encoded protein: CASSAQGKNIQYF.

The chain links TRBV6-1 to TRBJ1-4; TRBD1 agrees at 9 bases. Trimming cost V 2 bases and J 5 bases; bases outside gene matches: 3. Germline loops: CDR1 MNHNS, CDR2 SASEGT. The CDR3 totals 15 residues. The CDR3 nucleotides read TGTGCCAGCAGTGAACCGGGACAGGGAAATGAAAAACTGTTTTTT. As protein: CASSEPGQGNEKLFF.

The chain couples TRBV30 to TRBJ1-1; D perhaps matches TRBD1 (6 bases). Per the germline V gene, CDR1 is GTSNPN and CDR2 is SVGIG (reference sequence). V shed 0 bases and J shed 4 bases, with 9 bases lying between them. The CDR3 totals 13 residues. The CDR3 DNA reads as TGTGCCTGGAGTGTCTCAGGGGCCACTGAAGCTTTCTTT. It encodes CAWSVSGATEAFF.

J is TRBJ1-3 and V is TRBV3-1 (or the pseudogene TRBV3-2); unclear D gene. Between the trimmed V and J ends, which lost 1 base and 3 bases, there was a span of 13 bases. CDR1 is LGHDT, CDR2 YNNKEL, per germline (reference sequence). The CDR3 is made up of 16 amino acids. In nucleotides, the CDR3 is TGTGCCAGCAGCCAAGGCCCGGGAGTCGATGGAAACACCATATATTTT. It specifies CASSQGPGVDGNTIYF.

The rearrangement joins TRBV6-5 to TRBJ2-7, with D possibly TRBD1 on 5 matching bases. Deletions cut 8 bases from V and 5 bases from J, with 16 bases between. CDR1 MNHEY and CDR2 SVGAGI come from the germline V gene. CDR3 length equals 13 residues. CDR3 nucleotide sequence: TGTGCCAGCGGTCGGACAAGGCTCGACGAGCAGTACTTC. This sequence encodes CASGRTRLDEQYF.

This clone was detected only a few times. V usage is TRBV2 and J usage is TRBJ2-7; D may be TRBD2 (6 bases). CDR1 SNHLY and CDR2 FYNNEI come from the germline V gene. Trimming left V 3 bases short and J 7 bases short, with 16 bases between. This CDR3 region has 14 residues. CDR3 sequence reads: CASSDVTRIGEQYF. The CDR3 DNA sequence: TGTGCCAGCAGTGACGTGACTAGGATAGGTGAGCAGTACTTC.

The V and J genes are TRBV21-1 and TRBJ2-1; the table's D call, TRBD1, was not checked against the DNA. TRBV21-1 is labeled a pseudogene. The CDR3 has 13 residues. The CDR3 DNA reads TGTGCCAGCAGCAAACTCACAAGAAATGAGCAGTTCTTC. Translation: CASSKLTRNEQFF.

The chain has TRBV27 and TRBJ1-4, with TRBD1 matching over 7 bases. Germline V lookup: CDR1 MNHEY, CDR2 SMNVEV (reference sequence). The CDR3 runs 14 residues. Germline trimming cut 3 bases from V and 3 bases from J; bases unmatched to any gene: 1. CDR3 in DNA: TGTGCCAGCAGTTTCCAGGGGGCTAATGAAAAACTGTTTTTT. This codes for CASSFQGANEKLFF.

DNA for the CDR3: TGTGCCAGCAGTTTATCTTCCGTGGACTCTCGCTACGAGCAGTACTTC. Translated, it gives CASSLSSVDSRYEQYF. V and J are TRBV27 and TRBJ2-7, with D possibly TRBD2 on 5 matching bases. CDR3 length equals 16 residues. Trimming left V 0 bases short and J 3 bases short, with 15 bases between. CDR1 is MNHEY and CDR2 is SMNVEV in the germline V gene (reference sequence).

The chain is built from TRBV2 and TRBJ1-5; 11 nucleotides agree with TRBD1. There are 16 residues in the CDR3. J lost 7 bases, V lost 4 bases, and 9 bases had no gene match. The germline V gene encodes CDR1 SNHLY and CDR2 FYNNEI. CDR3 residues: CASSAGTGGSRQPQHF. The DNA for the CDR3 is TGTGCCAGCAGTGCAGGGACAGGGGGTTCTCGGCAGCCCCAGCATTTT. Variable domain in full (rest from reference TRBV2 and TRBJ1-5): EPEVTQTPSHQVTQMGQEVILRCVPISNHLYFYWYRQILGQKVEFLVSFYNNEISEKSEIFDDQFSVERPDGSNFTLKIRSTKLEDSAMYFCASSAGTGGSRQPQHFGDGTRLSIL.

This clone occurred once. This sequence joins TRBV4-3 and TRBJ2-7, with TRBD2 identical over 10 bases. Germline CDR1 LGHNA, CDR2 YSLEER. The CDR3 has 15 amino acids. V lost 4 bases, J lost 4 bases, and 7 bases stayed unmatched. The CDR3 protein is CASSRLAGAQYEQYF. The CDR3 DNA is TGCGCCAGCAGCCGCCTAGCGGGAGCTCAGTACGAGCAGTACTTC.

The chain recombines TRBV27 with TRBJ1-6; no reliable D call. The germline V gene has CDR1 MNHEY and CDR2 SMNVEV (reference sequence). CDR3 length equals 13 residues. Trimming left V 5 bases short and J 13 bases short, with 15 bases between. The CDR3 DNA is TGTGCCAGCAGTCCGGACTGGGGAGGTCCCCTCCACTTT. The encoded protein is CASSPDWGGPLHF.

V gene TRBV6-2 or TRBV6-3 combines with J gene TRBJ1-2; 7 nucleotides line up with TRBD1. The V gene end was trimmed by 5 bases and the J gene end by 3 bases; junction bases not matched to a gene: 6. CDR1 and CDR2 (germline): MNHEY, SVGEGT. This CDR3 is 14 amino acids long. The CDR3 region is CASSRDRDYYGYTF. The CDR3 DNA reads TGTGCCAGCAGTCGAGACAGGGACTACTATGGCTACACCTTC.